Listed below are T cell receptor beta chains from one sample, sequenced in a study of T cell responses to AZD1222 COVID-19 vaccine. The method was immunoSEQ multiplex PCR; TCRdb's version includes in-frame clones alone and lacks a portion of them. Of around 130,000 clones in the sample, 93% were seen once. Here the sequenced sample was peripheral blood, taken on day 0 of AZD1222 vaccination. The receptors here all came from an adult in good health. Each CDR3 is given without its conserved first and last residue.

v_gene,CDR3aa
TRBV5-4,ASSLAGRQETQY
TRBV10-2,ASSEGAGGYT
TRBV6-6,ASSGTASSYNEQF
TRBV11-3,ASSLAGNEQF
TRBV5-6,ASSRAFSSYEQY
TRBV27,ASTPSVGGAGEF
TRBV5-6,ASGSGTEDYEQY
TRBV2,ASSEAGTGNTEAF
TRBV12-5,ASGSFGGWSTEAF
TRBV3-1/TRBV3-2,ASSHSYSTDTQY
TRBV6-5,ASRITEMNTEAF
TRBV18,ASSHRDRGEKLF
TRBV7-9,ASSLRQDRPGGEQY
TRBV18,ASSPVDLANTGELF
TRBV19,ASSIDHETNRDEQY
TRBV5-1,ASSLGQRHTEAF
TRBV5-1,ASSLGPRGGEKLF
TRBV6-5,ASSPGQYAPQPQH
TRBV19,ASRDGADTQY
TRBV6-1,ASSERGWGAGSPLH
TRBV5-4,ASSFKTLNTEAF
TRBV19,ASSIDADGIYGYT
TRBV19,ASSMAWGDGEQY
TRBV7-9,ASSLMSGNTEAF
TRBV6-2/TRBV6-3,ASSYWGGNQPQH
TRBV6-5,ASTRRTGRGDTQY
TRBV27,ASSSGQIRPLH
TRBV7-6,ASSRSAWNNSPLH
TRBV4-1,ASSQGGLTPITYEQY
TRBV12-5,ASGSISARDSPGANVLT
TRBV12-3/TRBV12-4,ASRDRDGGYT
TRBV5-6,ASSLETGSDLTDTQY
TRBV2,ASSELPLTGVNSPLH
TRBV2,ASTLLGTGGNSPLH
TRBV12-3/TRBV12-4,ASSYDPNTEAF
TRBV7-9,ASSFHTGGNTEAF
TRBV30,AWSETTGIDTQY
TRBV29-1,SVEPGTHEAF
TRBV9,ASSARPGNGNSPLH
TRBV2,ASRATGKGNEKLF
TRBV6-5,AIHRPGELF
TRBV27,ASSNTGVYGYT
TRBV5-4,ASSFPGLAAENEQF
TRBV5-1,ASSPGGGGNQPQH
TRBV28,ASRPGTVNEKLF
TRBV3-1/TRBV3-2,ASSQAVTSGSSYEQY
TRBV5-4,ASSLAVAGAHYGYT
TRBV4-1,ASSLTGALNEQF
TRBV5-1,ASSGGQAGDSPLH
TRBV5-6,ASSLGRKIYEQY
TRBV7-8,ASSHLETGNTIY
TRBV5-6,ASSSTGPRAF
TRBV27,ASSTTGANTEAF
TRBV10-2,ASSERRQETQY
TRBV27,ASSLRGNYNEQF
TRBV2,ASSEQNYGYT
TRBV12-5,ASGPWTVNNEKLF
TRBV12-5,ASGKAGGEPQH
TRBV18,ASSRPGQGGNEQF